The sequence of this TCR beta chain was determined in a study of cytomegalovirus exposure and HLA in healthy donors. General study results and limits: In a later analysis, V- and J-gene trimming of beta chains associated with a DCLRE1C missense variant, replicated independently. With further analysis later on, most CMV-associated TCR beta chains appeared HLA-restricted.

The PCR contained 60 Vbeta and 13 Jbeta primers. Original methodology: Counted up in a later analysis, unique TCR beta chains came to around 80 million, with around 9.9 million shared. Produced via immunoSEQ multiplex PCR; TCRdb's table is partial and in-frame only. Clonal size and the V and J genes are those of that table, whereas D and trimming came from the DNA. Among 130,000 to 150,000 clones listed, 73% were seen once. With 10 bases clipped from V and 0 bases from J, the junction kept 4 bases outside the gene matches. This CDR3 comprises 13 residues. CDR1 and CDR2 (germline): MNHNY, SVGAGI (reference sequence). This clone turned up a few times. The antigen remains undetermined.

The chain links TRBV6-6 to TRBJ1-2, with TRBD1 matching 8 bases. This clonotype was obtained from a woman aged 40-49 years in good health and CMV-seronegative. The specimen sequenced was PBMCs. The DNA of the CDR3 is TGTGCCACCGGACAGGGCTCTAACTATGGCTACACCTTC. Translation gives CATGQGSNYGYTF.